The clone carrying this T cell receptor beta chain was seen at least ten times. Its antigen is not known. The source of the sample is a study of response to subunit inactivated influenza vaccine. V lost 1 base and J 4 bases, leaving 16 bases between the germline ends. The CDR3 covers 15 residues. CDR1 and CDR2 from the germline V gene are DFQATT and SNEGSKA (reference sequence). Study-wide results and limits: Seasonal influenza vaccination, on each occasion, was suggested by the authors to recruit few new T cells.

TCRdb ran MiXCR on the RT-PCR reads and lists one entry per CDR3 protein. The repertoire has about 520,000 distinct CDR3 sequences, less than 7.5% of them found once; the top ten carry around 13%. This TCR was recovered from a man between 50 and 75 years old who received an inactivated influenza vaccine. This sample comprised PBMCs from blood, obtained less than 30 months after vaccination. The chain joins TRBV20-1 to TRBJ1-2; no definite D call. CDR3: CSARVNTQAGYGYTF. In DNA, the CDR3 is TGCAGTGCTAGAGTGAACACTCAAGCAGGCTATGGCTACACCTTC.